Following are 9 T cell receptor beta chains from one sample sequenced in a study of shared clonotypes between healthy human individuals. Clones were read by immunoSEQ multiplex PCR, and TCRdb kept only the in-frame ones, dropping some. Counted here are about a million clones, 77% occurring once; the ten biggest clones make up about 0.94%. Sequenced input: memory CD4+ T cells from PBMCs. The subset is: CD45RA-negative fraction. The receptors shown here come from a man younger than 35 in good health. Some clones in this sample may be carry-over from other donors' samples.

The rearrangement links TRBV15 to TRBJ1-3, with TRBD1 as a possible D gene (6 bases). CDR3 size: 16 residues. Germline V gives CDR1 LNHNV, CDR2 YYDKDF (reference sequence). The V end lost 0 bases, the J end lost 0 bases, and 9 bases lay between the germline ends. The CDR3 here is CATSRDPTGSGNTIYF. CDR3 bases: TGTGCCACCAGCAGAGACCCGACAGGCTCTGGAAACACCATATATTTT.

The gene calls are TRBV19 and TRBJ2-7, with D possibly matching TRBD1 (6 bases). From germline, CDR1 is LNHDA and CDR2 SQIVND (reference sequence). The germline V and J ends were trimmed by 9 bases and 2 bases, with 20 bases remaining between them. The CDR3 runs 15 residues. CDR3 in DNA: TGTGCCAGCCAGATCCTCCCAGGGGACACCTACGAGCAGTACTTC. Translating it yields CASQILPGDTYEQYF.

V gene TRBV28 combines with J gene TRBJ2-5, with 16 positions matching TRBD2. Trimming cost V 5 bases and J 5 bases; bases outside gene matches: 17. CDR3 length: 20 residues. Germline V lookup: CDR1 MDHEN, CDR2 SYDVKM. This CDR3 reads CASSTRRGLAGGGGRETQYF. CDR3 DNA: TGTGCCAGCAGTACGCGAAGGGGACTAGCGGGAGGGGGAGGAAGGGAGACCCAGTACTTC.

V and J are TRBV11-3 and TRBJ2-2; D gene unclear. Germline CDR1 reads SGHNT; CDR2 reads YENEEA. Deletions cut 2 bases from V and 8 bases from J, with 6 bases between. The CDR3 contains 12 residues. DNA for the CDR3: TGTGCCAGCAGCTTATCCGGGGGGGAGCTGTTTTTT. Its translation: CASSLSGGELFF.

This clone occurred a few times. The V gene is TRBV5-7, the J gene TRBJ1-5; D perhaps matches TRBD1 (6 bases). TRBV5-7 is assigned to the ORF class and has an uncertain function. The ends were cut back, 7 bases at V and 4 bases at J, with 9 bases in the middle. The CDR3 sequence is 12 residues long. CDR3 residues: CASAGQNQPQHF. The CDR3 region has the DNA TGTGCCAGCGCGGGACAAAATCAGCCCCAGCATTTT.

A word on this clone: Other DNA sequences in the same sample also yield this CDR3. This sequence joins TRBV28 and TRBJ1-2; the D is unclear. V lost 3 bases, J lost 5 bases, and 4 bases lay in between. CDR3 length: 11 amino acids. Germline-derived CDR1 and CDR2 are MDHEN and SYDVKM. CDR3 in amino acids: CASSFLYGYTF. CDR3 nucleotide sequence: TGTGCCAGCAGTTTCCTGTATGGCTACACCTTC.

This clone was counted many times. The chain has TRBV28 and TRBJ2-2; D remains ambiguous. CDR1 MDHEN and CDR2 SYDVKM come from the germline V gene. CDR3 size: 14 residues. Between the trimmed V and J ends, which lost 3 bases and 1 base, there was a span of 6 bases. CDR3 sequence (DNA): TGTGCCAGCAGTTTCGAAATGAACACCGGGGAGCTGTTTTTT. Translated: CASSFEMNTGELFF.

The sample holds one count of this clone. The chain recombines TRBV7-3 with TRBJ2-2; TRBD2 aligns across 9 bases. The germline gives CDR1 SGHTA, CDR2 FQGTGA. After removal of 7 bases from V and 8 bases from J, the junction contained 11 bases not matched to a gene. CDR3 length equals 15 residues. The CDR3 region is CASTLGPSGEGELFF. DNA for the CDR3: TGTGCCAGCACCCTAGGGCCTAGCGGGGAAGGGGAGCTGTTTTTT.

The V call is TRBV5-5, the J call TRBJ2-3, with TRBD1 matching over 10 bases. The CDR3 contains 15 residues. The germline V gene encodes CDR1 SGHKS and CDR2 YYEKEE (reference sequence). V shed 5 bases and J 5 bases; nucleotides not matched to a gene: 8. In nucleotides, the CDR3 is TGTGCCAGCAGATCCCGGGACAGGGGTAGAGATACGCAGTATTTT. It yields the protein CASRSRDRGRDTQYF.